Included here is one TCR beta chain sequence, with context. This CDR3 spans 17 amino acids. V was clipped by 5 bases and J by 0 bases, with 14 bases between them. Germline CDR1 reads SGHTA; CDR2 reads FQGNSA. These data originate in a study of control samples from healthy donors and cancer patients. This table comes from immunoSEQ multiplex PCR, and its TCRdb copy is limited to in-frame clones, with some not included. The data contain around 68,000 clones, around four fifths of them singletons. This receptor was taken from a woman in her 50s with lung cancer. This chain connects TRBV7-2 to TRBJ1-6; D is uncertain. Sequencing was carried out using PBMCs. CDR3 coding DNA: TGTGCCAGCAGCCCCAGGATGGGCAGCTCCTATAATTCACCCCTCCACTTT. Translated: CASSPRMGSSYNSPLHF.